Included here is one T cell receptor beta chain sequence, with context. Its specificity is unknown. TCRbeta library preparation incorporated unique molecular identifiers. TCRdb ran MiXCR on the PCR reads and lists one entry per CDR3 protein. The sample includes about 980,000 distinct CDR3 sequences, about 29% of them seen just once. CDR3 length: 15 residues. CDR1 and CDR2 (germline): SGHRS, YFSETQ. The V segment lost 6 bases and the J segment 1 base; nucleotides outside the gene matches: 6. The data belong to a study of T-cell reconstitution after alpha-beta-depleted transplantation in children. Study conclusions and caveats: Recipient T cells and thymic progenitors that survived gave rise to the high TCRbeta diversity observed at day 60 in some patients. In patients about two months after transplant, alpha-beta T cells reportedly arose from several hundred expanded graft clones.

Sequenced here: PBMCs, mostly from graft donor cells, sampled 360 days after TCRalphabeta/CD19-depleted stem cell transplant. The chain combines TRBV5-1 with TRBJ2-2, with TRBD1 matching over 7 bases. This clonotype originated in a boy less than two years old who had a stem cell transplant for SCID, so the T cells may come from the graft donor. Here the CDR3 DNA reads TGCGCCAGCATCCGGGACAGCCTGAACACCGGGGAGCTGTTTTTT. Its protein product is CASIRDSLNTGELFF.